A selection of T cell receptor beta chains follows, all from one sample in a study of T-cell memory formation after mild COVID-19. TCRdb processed the 5' RACE reads anew with MiXCR; each CDR3 protein has one entry. The profile covers about half a million distinct CDR3 sequences, with around a sixth appearing a single time and roughly an eighth taken by the ten largest. Sequencing was performed on PBMCs or a T cell subset sorted from them (not recorded which). The source is an adult woman who had mild COVID-19 (a few samples of this study predate the infection). Cell type and time point are not known. The CDR3 runs from the conserved cysteine through the conserved F or W. Each record gives: D gene, J gene, clone size, V gene, CDR3 protein. D genes are given only for firm matches. A row's size may be missing; if present it is once, few, many or a size class.

TRBD1,TRBJ1-1,NA,TRBV20-1,CSASYPGQGLNTEAFF
NA,TRBJ1-4,NA,TRBV7-9,CASSLNPGSGTNEKLFF
TRBD1,TRBJ1-1,NA,TRBV13,CASSFGQGVALTEAFF
TRBD2,TRBJ2-7,few,TRBV5-1,CASSPGLAGGLAYEQYF
NA,TRBJ1-5,NA,TRBV20-1,CSASDSFNNQPQHF
TRBD2,TRBJ2-3,NA,TRBV6-2/TRBV6-3,CASSYNGRAVTDTQYF
TRBD2,TRBJ2-7,few,TRBV9,CASSVSRLAGVYEQYF
TRBD1,TRBJ1-5,NA,TRBV10-3,CAARQGPVDQPQHF
NA,TRBJ1-5,NA,TRBV6-5,CASSYGGTGNQPQHF
NA,TRBJ2-5,NA,TRBV4-2,CASSPDGKTQYF
NA,TRBJ2-1,few,TRBV5-4,CASSLWGSNEQFF
NA,TRBJ2-7,NA,TRBV7-6,CASSLGQRYEQYF
NA,TRBJ2-3,NA,TRBV7-8,CASSLEFGRSSTDTQYF
NA,TRBJ2-2,few,TRBV15,CATSIGRWANTGELFF
TRBD2,TRBJ2-1,NA,TRBV5-1,CASSPTGTSGSLGFF
TRBD1,TRBJ2-1,few,TRBV12-3/TRBV12-4,CASSSMTGKDEQFF
TRBD1,TRBJ1-2,NA,TRBV24-1,CATSDPRTGENGYTF
NA,TRBJ2-1,many,TRBV12-3/TRBV12-4,CASNKGENEQFF
TRBD2,TRBJ2-1,NA,TRBV5-1,CASSPLPGGQNEQFF
NA,TRBJ1-1,few,TRBV5-1,CASSLAPEGYDTEAFF
TRBD1,TRBJ1-1,few,TRBV2,CASRGQGYTEAFF
NA,TRBJ2-1,NA,TRBV6-5,CASSYLDRYNEQFF
NA,TRBJ2-6,few,TRBV7-9,CASSPPGTSGANVLTF
NA,TRBJ2-5,NA,TRBV4-1,CASSQGARGYQETQYF
NA,TRBJ2-1,few,TRBV7-2,CASSLTPRRDNEQFF
TRBD2,TRBJ2-3,many,TRBV29-1,CSVRLAGTTDTQYF
NA,TRBJ2-2,NA,TRBV9,CASSGPGELFF
NA,TRBJ1-1,NA,TRBV4-1,CASSQGQPLPSTESFF
NA,TRBJ2-5,NA,TRBV5-1,CASEDSGQETQYF
NA,TRBJ1-1,NA,TRBV30,CAWIGTVLIGRAGEAFF
TRBD2,TRBJ2-3,few,TRBV4-2,CASSSSGVLAGGPGDTQYF
NA,TRBJ2-2,NA,TRBV12-3/TRBV12-4,CASSPVLGVNTGELFF
NA,TRBJ2-3,NA,TRBV10-2,CASSESGRPDTQYF
TRBD2,TRBJ2-1,few,TRBV11-3,CASSLDGAGVGHNEQFF
TRBD1,TRBJ2-1,many,TRBV10-3,CAISEGTGANEQFF
NA,TRBJ1-2,few,TRBV10-3,CAITLNKGNGYTF
TRBD2,TRBJ2-2,NA,TRBV19,CASMKRGRTGGELFF
TRBD1,TRBJ1-1,many,TRBV6-5,CASSWDREAFF
NA,TRBJ2-5,NA,TRBV7-9,CASSPGTGMETQYF
NA,TRBJ1-2,many,TRBV7-3,CASSPNSNYGYTF
NA,TRBJ2-7,few,TRBV11-3,CASSLEVQRYEQYF
NA,TRBJ1-2,many,TRBV12-3/TRBV12-4,CASSQTDSYGYTF
NA,TRBJ1-5,NA,TRBV7-2,CASSFGGPSNQPQHF
NA,TRBJ2-1,NA,TRBV24-1,CATSDWAVGGQFF
NA,TRBJ2-7,NA,TRBV6-5,CASSYFTGRAYEQYF
NA,TRBJ2-7,many,TRBV6-2/TRBV6-3,CASRDGSSYEQYF
NA,TRBJ2-1,NA,TRBV24-1,CATSDLGPSPNEQFF
NA,TRBJ2-5,NA,TRBV7-9,CASSLVDRPFQETQYF
NA,TRBJ2-7,NA,TRBV7-2,CASSLDRDVPYEQYF
NA,TRBJ2-1,NA,TRBV12-3/TRBV12-4,CASRDPSEGNEQFF
NA,TRBJ2-5,NA,TRBV6-2/TRBV6-3,CASSATVPPPPAETQYF
TRBD1,TRBJ1-1,NA,TRBV6-1,CASSPRTGSRSEAFF
TRBD1,TRBJ2-1,NA,TRBV7-2,CASSFDRGRNEQFF
NA,TRBJ2-7,once,TRBV19,CASSMKRDYEQYF
NA,TRBJ2-1,few,TRBV7-9,CASSPKTSSYNEQFF
TRBD2,TRBJ2-3,few,TRBV12-3/TRBV12-4,CASSTSGVSTDTQYF
NA,TRBJ1-6,NA,TRBV19,CASSMGPINSPLHF
NA,TRBJ2-7,NA,TRBV20-1,CSARDRGPVNEQYF